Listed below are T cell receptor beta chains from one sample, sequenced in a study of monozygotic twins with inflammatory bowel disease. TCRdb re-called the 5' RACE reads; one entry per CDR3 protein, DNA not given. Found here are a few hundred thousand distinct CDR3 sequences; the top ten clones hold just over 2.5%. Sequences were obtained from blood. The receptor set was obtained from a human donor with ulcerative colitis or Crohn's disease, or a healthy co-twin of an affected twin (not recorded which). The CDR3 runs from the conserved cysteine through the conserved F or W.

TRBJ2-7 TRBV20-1 CSACPDRPTKQYF
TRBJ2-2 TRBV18 CASSPPRAENTGELFF
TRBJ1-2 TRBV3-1 CASSQVEDWGYTF
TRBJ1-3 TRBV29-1 CSVVSSGNTIYF
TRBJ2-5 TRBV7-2 CASSLSGGETQYF
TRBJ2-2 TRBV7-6 CASSSREAGGFTGELFF
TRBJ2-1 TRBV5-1 CASSFSGVGVEQFF
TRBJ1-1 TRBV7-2 CASSFSSRNTEAFF
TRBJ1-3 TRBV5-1 CASSLAGGPSGNTIYF
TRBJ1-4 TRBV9 CASSVGGGVATNEKLFF
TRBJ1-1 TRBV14 CASSLVRFANTEAFF
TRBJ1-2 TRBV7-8 CASSFRDRVTASYTF
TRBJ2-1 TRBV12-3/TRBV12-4 CASSLLAGMYNEQFF
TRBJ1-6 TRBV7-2 CASSLTVGFNNSPLHF
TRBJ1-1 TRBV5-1 CASSSEAGTEAFF
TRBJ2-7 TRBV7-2 CASSPGVYYEQYF
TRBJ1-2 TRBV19 CASSTGTDYGYTF
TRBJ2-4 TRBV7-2 CASTFPPKNIQYF
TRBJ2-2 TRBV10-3 CAISAFQTNTGELFF
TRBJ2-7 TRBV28 CASSLARGGAYEQYF
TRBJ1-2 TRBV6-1 CASRQGHLDLYGYTF
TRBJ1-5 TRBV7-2 CASSLRAISPQHF
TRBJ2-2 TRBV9 CASSVASGRPATGELFF
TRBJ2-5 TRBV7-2 CASSLDRGPQETQYF
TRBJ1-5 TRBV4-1 CASSQAAYPNNQPQHF
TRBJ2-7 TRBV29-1 CSVAGGSEDEQYF
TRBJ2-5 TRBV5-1 CASSLVAGTQETQYF
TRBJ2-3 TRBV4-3 CASSRILTTSGGAATDTQYF
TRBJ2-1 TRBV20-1 CSARDERGGPYNEQFF
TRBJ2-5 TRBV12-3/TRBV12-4 CASSPGNQETQYF
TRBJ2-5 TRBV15 CATGRDFQETQYF
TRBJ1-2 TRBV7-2 CASSFQGSAGYTF
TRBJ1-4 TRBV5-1 CASSVGDVFSLGSVDEKLFF
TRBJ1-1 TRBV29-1 CSVTRVEWNTEAFF
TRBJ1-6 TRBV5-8 CASSLGSFGSSYNSPLHF
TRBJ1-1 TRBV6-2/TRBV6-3 CASSYYRGNTEAFF
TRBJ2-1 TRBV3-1 CASSQGSVAGNEQFF
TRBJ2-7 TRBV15 CATSTRFHLMGEQYF
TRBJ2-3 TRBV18 CASSPPAQWTDTQYF
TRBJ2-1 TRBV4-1 CASSQGGPAEGEQFF
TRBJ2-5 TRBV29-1 CSVAKRAAETQYF